The 6 T cell receptor beta chains listed next were all sequenced from one sample in a study of identical twins. TCRdb passed the 5' RACE reads through MiXCR, listing each CDR3 protein once. This sample has roughly 280,000 distinct CDR3 sequences, with over 8.5% found just once. The same data also contributed to another study, on yellow fever vaccine responses in identical twins.

Sequencing used CD8+ T cells sorted from blood. These receptor sequences come from a woman aged 18 to 35 in good health.

The chain recombines TRBV7-2 with TRBJ2-1; 8 positions agree with TRBD2. V gave up 2 bases and J gave up 4 bases; unmatched junction bases: 4. The CDR3 totals 15 residues. Germline V gene data show CDR1 as SGHTA and CDR2 as FQGNSA. CDR3 in amino acids: CASSLPVAGYNEQFF. CDR3 sequence (DNA): TGTGCCAGCAGCTTACCGGTAGCGGGGTACAATGAGCAGTTCTTC.

This clonotype was seen many times. V and J are TRBV27 and TRBJ2-5, with TRBD1 matching 10 bases. The CDR3 is 14 amino acids. After removal of 2 bases from V and 5 bases from J, the junction contained 2 bases not matched to a gene. The germline V gene has CDR1 MNHEY and CDR2 SMNVEV (reference sequence). The CDR3 nucleotides are TGTGCCAGCAGTTTACGGGACAGGGGTGAGACCCAGTACTTC. Encoded protein: CASSLRDRGETQYF.

At least ten counts were recorded for this clonotype. The chain carries TRBV12-3 or TRBV12-4 and TRBJ2-1, with TRBD2 matching 10 bases. The trim removed 3 bases at V and 8 bases at J, leaving 10 bases unmatched. The CDR3 spans 16 residues. DNA for the CDR3: TGTGCCAGCAGTTTGAAGGCTAGCGGGAGTAGATATGAGCAGTTCTTC. Translating it yields CASSLKASGSRYEQFF.

The V gene is TRBV20-1, the J gene TRBJ2-3, with 7 bases aligning to TRBD1. This CDR3 is built from 17 residues. Looked up from germline, CDR1 is DFQATT and CDR2 is SNEGSKA (reference sequence). Trimming removed 2 bases from V and 0 bases from J; junction bases left unmatched: 11. This CDR3 reads CSARPYETGSSTDTQYF. Written as DNA, the CDR3 is TGCAGTGCTAGACCTTACGAGACAGGGAGTAGCACAGATACGCAGTATTTT.

The chain couples TRBV29-1 to TRBJ2-7; no clear D. Germline V gives CDR1 SQVTM, CDR2 ANQGSEA. Trimming stripped 3 bases from V and 1 base from J, with 7 bases between. This CDR3 region has 12 residues. In DNA form, the CDR3 reads TGCAGCGTTGAGTCCCATTCCTACGAGCAGTACTTC. Encoded protein: CSVESHSYEQYF.

This chain connects TRBV6-1 to TRBJ2-4; D remains ambiguous. The CDR3 totals 20 residues. Deletions cut 6 bases from V and 0 bases from J, with 27 bases between. CDR1 is MNHNS, CDR2 SASEGT, per germline. DNA for the CDR3: TGTGCCAGCAGCGAAAATCCTTGGCCCCAGGTTACCATAGCCAAAAACATTCAGTACTTC. This encodes CASSENPWPQVTIAKNIQYF.